The next 11 T cell receptor beta chains were all read from a single sample in a study of siplizumab effects on memory and regulatory T cells. Profiling relied on immunoSEQ multiplex PCR, and the TCRdb table lists in-frame clones only, not all of them. This sample has some 80,000 clones, with 95% found just once. The sample was CD8+ T cells sorted from blood. The receptors stem from a human donor in good health.

This chain links TRBV7-6 with TRBJ1-1, with D perhaps TRBD1 (5 bases). The V gene lost 5 bases and the J gene lost 6 bases, with 16 bases spanning the gap. Germline CDR1 is SGHVS and CDR2 is FNYEAQ. The CDR3 runs 14 residues. The CDR3 coding sequence is TGTGCCAGCAGCGTCCGAAGCCTGGGGCCTGAAGCTTTCTTT. Translated, it gives CASSVRSLGPEAFF.

The V call is TRBV9, the J call TRBJ2-3; maybe TRBD1 (6 bases). Germline V gene sequence: CDR1 SGDLS, CDR2 YYNGEE. CDR3 length: 15 residues. Deletions cut 4 bases from V and 1 base from J, with 13 bases between. The CDR3 nucleotides are TGTGCCAGCAGCCCCGGGCCAGGGGGCACAGATACGCAGTATTTT. It translates to CASSPGPGGTDTQYF.

The chain links TRBV5-1 to TRBJ1-2, with 9 positions matching TRBD1. The CDR3 has 14 amino acids. Germline V gene lookup returns CDR1 SGHRS and CDR2 YFSETQ. The J segment lost 2 bases and the V segment lost 3 bases, leaving 2 bases of the junction unmatched. CDR3 coding DNA: TGCGCCAGCAGCTCGGGACAGGGAAACTATGGCTACACCTTC. This sequence encodes CASSSGQGNYGYTF.

This rearrangement joins TRBV6-1 to TRBJ2-3; weak D call: TRBD1 (6 bases). The V end lost 4 bases, the J end lost 5 bases, and 19 bases lay between the germline ends. This CDR3 contains 16 residues. Germline CDR1 MNHNS, CDR2 SASEGT. CDR3 bases: TGTGCCAGCAGTGCCAAACCGGGTCTAGGGGGAGATACGCAGTATTTT. Amino acid sequence: CASSAKPGLGGDTQYF.

This clone has just one count. The chain employs TRBV9 and TRBJ1-1; a possible D gene is TRBD1 (6 bases). CDR1 is SGDLS and CDR2 is YYNGEE in the germline V gene. The CDR3 has 14 amino acids. V lost 3 bases and J 4 bases, leaving 13 bases between the germline ends. The DNA of the CDR3 is TGTGCCAGCAGCGCGGGAGGGGGTTTCACTGAAGCTTTCTTT. As protein: CASSAGGGFTEAFF.

The rearrangement uses TRBV11-3 and TRBJ1-5; 7 bases are a match to TRBD1. Germline trimming cut 5 bases from V and 4 bases from J; bases unmatched to any gene: 11. The CDR3 is 16 residues long. Per the germline V gene, CDR1 is SGHNT and CDR2 is YENEEA. The CDR3 DNA reads as TGTGCCAGCAGCACGCAGAGAGGACAGGTTAATCAGCCCCAGCATTTT. Translating it yields CASSTQRGQVNQPQHF.

The chain carries TRBV5-1 and TRBJ2-7, with a possible D match to TRBD1 (5 bases). V dropped 3 bases and J dropped 3 bases, with 10 bases sitting between them. This CDR3 spans 13 amino acids. Germline V gives CDR1 SGHRS, CDR2 YFSETQ. The CDR3 DNA is TGCGCCAGCAGCTCAGCAGGGAACTACGAGCAGTACTTC. Translated, it gives CASSSAGNYEQYF.

This clone came up once. The V and J genes are TRBV27 and TRBJ2-1, with TRBD1 identical over 11 bases. There are 16 residues in the CDR3. From germline, CDR1 is MNHEY and CDR2 SMNVEV (reference sequence). V lost 0 bases and J lost 7; bases outside the gene matches: 5. The CDR3 nucleotides are TGTGCCAGCAGTTTATCTTTGGGACAGGGGGGAAATGAGCAGTTCTTC. It codes for CASSLSLGQGGNEQFF.

The V and J genes are TRBV7-3 and TRBJ2-7; TRBD1 matches at 9 bases. CDR1 SGHTA and CDR2 FQGTGA come from the germline V gene. The CDR3 extends over 14 amino acids. The J segment lost 7 bases and the V segment lost 2 bases, leaving 6 bases of the junction unmatched. The CDR3: CASSLAGTGSEQYF. CDR3 nucleotides: TGTGCCAGCAGCTTAGCTGGGACAGGGAGTGAGCAGTACTTC.

This clone has only a few counts. The rearrangement uses TRBV9 and TRBJ1-5; 7 bases agree with TRBD1. The CDR3 length is 15 residues. CDR1 SGDLS and CDR2 YYNGEE come from the germline V gene. V shed 4 bases, J shed 6 bases, and the junction held 10 bases outside the gene matches. For the CDR3, the DNA is TGTGCCAGCAGCCCGTGGGACAGCTACGGTCAGCCCCAGCATTTT. This gives the protein CASSPWDSYGQPQHF.

The J gene is TRBJ2-5, the V gene TRBV4-2, with D uncertain. The DNA end is a closer match to TRBJ2-7, so the J assignment may be wrong. The CDR3 has 14 amino acids. Germline V gene sequence: CDR1 LGHNA, CDR2 YNFKEQ. The CDR3 sequence is CASSPDHPSYEQYF. Here the CDR3 DNA reads TGTGCCAGCAGCCCGGACCACCCGTCCTACGAGCAGTACTTC.